This passage covers 13 T cell receptor beta chains from one sample sequenced in a study of T-cell memory formation after mild COVID-19. TCRdb reprocessed the 5' RACE reads with MiXCR, giving one entry per CDR3 protein. This sample has 280,000 or so distinct CDR3 sequences, with approximately 8.4% found just once. The sample consisted of PBMCs or a T cell subset sorted from them (not recorded which). All receptors derive from a man aged 18 to 30 who had mild COVID-19 (a few samples of this study predate the infection). Cell type and time point are not known.

The chain couples TRBV4-1 to TRBJ2-2, with a possible D match to TRBD1 (6 bases). The CDR3 runs to 16 residues. CDR1 and CDR2 from the germline V gene are MGHRA and YSYEKL. Deletions cut 7 bases from V and 4 bases from J, with 19 bases between. For the CDR3, the DNA is TGCGCCAGCAACCCAGGGGCAGGGGTTTTCACCGGGGAGCTGTTTTTT. This translates into CASNPGAGVFTGELFF.

The chain is built from TRBV6-2 or TRBV6-3 and TRBJ1-1; D may be TRBD1 (5 bases). The CDR3 is 17 residues long. Germline CDR1 and CDR2: MNHEY and SVGEGT. Trimming took off 6 bases at V and 5 bases at J, with 25 bases between the two ends. CDR3 protein: CASSHHGIRGARTEAFF. The CDR3 DNA sequence: TGTGCCAGCAGCCACCACGGAATTAGGGGCGCGAGGACTGAAGCTTTCTTT.

The chain combines TRBV11-2 with TRBJ2-7; D is undetermined. Germline loops: CDR1 SGHAT, CDR2 FQNNGV. Trimming pared 4 bases from V and 2 bases from J, leaving 12 bases between. The CDR3 covers 14 residues. The CDR3 DNA reads TGTGCCAGCAGCTCGCTAGGGCGGACCTACGAGCAGTACTTC. Protein product: CASSSLGRTYEQYF.

This clonotype occurred a few times. The chain couples TRBV30 to TRBJ2-6; D remains unclear. Germline V gene sequence: CDR1 GTSNPN, CDR2 SVGIG (reference sequence). V lost 3 bases and J 1 base, leaving 10 bases between the germline ends. The CDR3 spans 15 residues. The DNA of the CDR3 is TGTGCCTGGAGAAACACCGCGTCTGGGGCCAACGTCCTGACTTTC. This translates into CAWRNTASGANVLTF.

The table lists this clonotype with a few counts. The gene calls are TRBV5-1 and TRBJ1-6; TRBD1 aligns across 10 bases. V was pared by 4 bases and J by 15 bases, with 10 bases of the junction left unmatched. The V gene's germline CDR1 is SGHRS and CDR2 YFSETQ. This CDR3 region has 14 residues. The CDR3 DNA is TGCGCCAGCAGCACAGGCGGGACAGGGGAGCGCCTCCACTTT. The encoded protein is CASSTGGTGERLHF.

This clonotype was observed a few times. This chain uses TRBV20-1 with TRBJ2-5; D may match TRBD1 or TRBD2 (5 bases each). The germline V and J ends were trimmed by 2 bases and 2 bases, with 12 bases remaining between them. CDR1 is DFQATT, CDR2 SNEGSKA, per germline (reference sequence). CDR3 length: 14 amino acids. CDR3 nucleotides: TGCAGTGCTAGACTCGGGGCCCAACAAGAGACCCAGTACTTC. The encoded protein is CSARLGAQQETQYF.

This clonotype was picked up a small number of times. J is TRBJ2-7 and V is TRBV4-1; the D call may be TRBD1 or TRBD2 (5 bases each). The CDR3 is made up of 14 amino acids. CDR1 is MGHRA and CDR2 is YSYEKL in the germline V gene. The V end was cut by 5 bases, the J end by 0 bases, with 11 bases between. The CDR3 nucleotides read TGCGCCAGCAGCGTGAGGGACGGCTCCTACGAGCAGTACGTC. This translates into CASSVRDGSYEQYV.

V usage is TRBV7-8 and J usage is TRBJ1-2; no definite D call. V lost 6 bases and J lost 3, with 8 bases in between. The V gene's germline CDR1 is SGHVS and CDR2 FQNEAQ. The CDR3 is made up of 12 amino acids. The CDR3 region is CASRRLDYGYTF. DNA for the CDR3: TGTGCCAGCAGGAGGCTAGACTATGGCTACACCTTC.

In its sample, this clonotype was seen a few times. CDR3 sequence: CASSLRGGDEQFF. CDR3 bases: TGTGCCAGTAGTCTCAGAGGCGGGGATGAGCAGTTCTTC. The genes are TRBV19 and TRBJ2-1; D is perhaps TRBD2 (6 bases). Trimming pared 5 bases from V and 8 bases from J, leaving 13 bases between. This CDR3 is 13 amino acids long. In germline, CDR1 is LNHDA, CDR2 SQIVND (reference sequence).

This clonotype was detected a few times. The chain combines TRBV10-3 with TRBJ2-3, with 7 nucleotides matching TRBD1. Germline V gene lookup returns CDR1 ENHRY and CDR2 SYGVKD. With 4 bases clipped from V and 6 bases from J, the junction kept 7 bases outside the gene matches. The CDR3 is made up of 14 amino acids. The CDR3 nucleotides read TGTGCCATCAGTGGTTCGACAGGGTCCGATACGCAGTATTTT. It translates to CAISGSTGSDTQYF.

This clonotype was recorded many times. The chain combines TRBV7-6 with TRBJ2-1; possible D gene TRBD1, 6 bases. CDR1 is SGHVS and CDR2 is FNYEAQ in the germline V gene. The CDR3 sequence is 14 residues long. V dropped 6 bases and J dropped 9 bases, with 18 bases sitting between them. CDR3: CASSKTQGFGEQFF. As DNA, the CDR3 is TGTGCCAGCAGTAAAACCCAGGGGTTTGGTGAGCAGTTCTTC.

There are many counts of this clonotype. The chain is built from TRBV4-1 and TRBJ2-3; TRBD2 aligns across 7 bases. CDR1 MGHRA and CDR2 YSYEKL come from the germline V gene. V gave up 4 bases and J gave up 11 bases; unmatched junction bases: 15. The CDR3 runs 15 residues. The CDR3 DNA sequence: TGCGCCAGCAGCCCTAACCGGGACTACCTTGGGAAGCAGTATTTT. This translates into CASSPNRDYLGKQYF.

The chain has TRBV20-1 and TRBJ2-5; D is possibly TRBD2 (5 bases). The CDR3 is made up of 13 amino acids. Germline values: CDR1 DFQATT, CDR2 SNEGSKA (reference sequence). V was clipped by 4 bases and J by 0 bases, with 9 bases between them. For the CDR3, the DNA is TGCAGTGCTAACCCGGACTACCAAGAGACCCAGTACTTC. Translation: CSANPDYQETQYF.